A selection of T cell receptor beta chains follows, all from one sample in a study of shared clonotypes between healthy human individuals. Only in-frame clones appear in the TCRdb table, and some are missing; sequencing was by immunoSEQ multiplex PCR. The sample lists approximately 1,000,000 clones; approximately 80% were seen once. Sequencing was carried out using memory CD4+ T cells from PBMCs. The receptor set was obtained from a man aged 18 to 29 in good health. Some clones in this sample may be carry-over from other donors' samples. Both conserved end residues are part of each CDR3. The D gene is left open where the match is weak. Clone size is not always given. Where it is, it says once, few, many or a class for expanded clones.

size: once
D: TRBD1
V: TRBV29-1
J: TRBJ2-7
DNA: TGCAGCGCATCCCAGTGGCAGGGGGCTGGAGAGCAGTACTTC
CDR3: CSASQWQGAGEQYF

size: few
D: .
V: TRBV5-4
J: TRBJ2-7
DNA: TGTGCCAGCAGCTTGAGGGGTGTGAGGGAGCAGTACTTC
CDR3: CASSLRGVREQYF

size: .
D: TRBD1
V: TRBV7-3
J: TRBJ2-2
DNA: TGTGCCAGCAGCCCCCCCGGACAGGGAAGCACCGGGGAGCTGTTTTTT
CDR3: CASSPPGQGSTGELFF

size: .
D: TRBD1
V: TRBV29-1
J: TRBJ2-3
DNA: TGCAGCGTAGGACAGGGAGGGCAGTATTTT
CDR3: CSVGQGGQYF

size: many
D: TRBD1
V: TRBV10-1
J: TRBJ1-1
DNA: TGCGCCAGCAGACAGGGGACGAACACTGAAGCTTTCTTT
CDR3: CASRQGTNTEAFF

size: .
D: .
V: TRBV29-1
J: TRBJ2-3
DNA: TGCAGCGCCCTAAGAACAGATACGCAGTATTTT
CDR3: CSALRTDTQYF

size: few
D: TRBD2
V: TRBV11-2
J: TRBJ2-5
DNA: TGTGCCAGCAGCTTAGGGCTAGCGGCCCAAGAGACCCAGTACTTC
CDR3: CASSLGLAAQETQYF

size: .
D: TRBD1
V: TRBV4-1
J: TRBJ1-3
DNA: TGCGCCAGCAGCCAGGAAGGGACAGTCTCTGGAAACACCATATATTTT
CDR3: CASSQEGTVSGNTIYF

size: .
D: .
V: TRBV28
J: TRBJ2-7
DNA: TGTCCCAACACGTACGAGCAGTACTTC
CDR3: CPNTYEQYF

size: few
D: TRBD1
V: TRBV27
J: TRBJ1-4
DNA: TGTGCCAGCAGTCCCTGGACAGGGGACAATGAAAAACTGTTTTTT
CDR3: CASSPWTGDNEKLFF

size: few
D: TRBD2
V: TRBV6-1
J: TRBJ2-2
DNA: TGTGCCAGCAGTGAACAACTAGCGGGAGTGGGCGGGGAGCTGTTTTTT
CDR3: CASSEQLAGVGGELFF

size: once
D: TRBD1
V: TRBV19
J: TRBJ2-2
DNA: TGTGCCAGTGCCACGGGACAGGTGTGGGCCAGGAACACCGGGGAGCTGTTTTTT
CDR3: CASATGQVWARNTGELFF

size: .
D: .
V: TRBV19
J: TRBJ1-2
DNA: TGTGCCAGTAGTACGGGACAAGTCTATGGCTACACCTTC
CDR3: CASSTGQVYGYTF

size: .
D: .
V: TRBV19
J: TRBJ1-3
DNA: TGTGCCAGTATAGATACAGGGACGTCTGGAAACACCATATATTTT
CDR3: CASIDTGTSGNTIYF

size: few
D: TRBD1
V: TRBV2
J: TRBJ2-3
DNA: TGTGCCAGCAGCTCAGAGGCTCAGGGGGAAGATACGCAGTATTTT
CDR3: CASSSEAQGEDTQYF

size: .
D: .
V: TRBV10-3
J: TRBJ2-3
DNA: TGTGCCATCAGTGAGTCGAAAGTGGGCACAGATACGCAGTATTTT
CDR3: CAISESKVGTDTQYF

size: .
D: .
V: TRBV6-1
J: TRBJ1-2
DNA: TGTGCCAGCAGTGAAGTATCCCCGGAGAGAGGCTACACCTTC
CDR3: CASSEVSPERGYTF

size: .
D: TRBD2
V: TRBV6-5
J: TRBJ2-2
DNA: TGTGCCACGACGGCGGGAGTCAACACCGGGGAGCTGTTTTTT
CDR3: CATTAGVNTGELFF

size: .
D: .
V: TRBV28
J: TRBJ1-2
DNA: TGTGCCAGCCAGGTATCGGCTGGCTACACCTTC
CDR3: CASQVSAGYTF

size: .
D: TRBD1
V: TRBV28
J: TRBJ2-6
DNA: TGTGCCAGCAGTTCCCGCGGACAGGGGCCCAACGTCCTGACTTTC
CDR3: CASSSRGQGPNVLTF

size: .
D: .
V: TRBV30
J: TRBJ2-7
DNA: TGTGCCTGGAGTGTCGGCAGGGGTTCTCACGAGCAGTACTTC
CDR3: CAWSVGRGSHEQYF

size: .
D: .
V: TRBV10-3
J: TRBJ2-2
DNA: TGTGCCTCGAGCCCCAAGGCGGACACCGGGGAGCTGTTTTTT
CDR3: CASSPKADTGELFF

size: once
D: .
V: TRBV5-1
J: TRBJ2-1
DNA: TGCGCCAGCAGCTCCGGGACCTTCTACAATGAGCAGTTCTTC
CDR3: CASSSGTFYNEQFF

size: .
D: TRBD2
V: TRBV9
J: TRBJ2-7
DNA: TGTGCCAGCAGCGTAGGGTCTAGCGGGGGCTCCTACGAGCAGTACTTC
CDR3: CASSVGSSGGSYEQYF

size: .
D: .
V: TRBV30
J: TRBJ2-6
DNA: TGTGCCTGGAAGACAGGACAGCTCAACGTCCTGACTTTC
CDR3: CAWKTGQLNVLTF

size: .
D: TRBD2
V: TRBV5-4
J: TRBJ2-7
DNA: TGTGCCAGCAGCTTGCGGGCGGGAGGGCCCGCGAGCCAGCAGTACTTC
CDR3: CASSLRAGGPASQQYF

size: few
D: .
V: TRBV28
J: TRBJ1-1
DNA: TGTGCCAGCAGCCCTCCGAGGACGAACACTGAAGCTTTCTTT
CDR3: CASSPPRTNTEAFF